A selection of T cell receptor beta chains follows, all from one sample in a study of control samples from healthy donors and cancer patients. Sequencing used immunoSEQ multiplex PCR; TCRdb keeps in-frame clones, though not all of them. The sample lists some 130,000 clones, roughly 91% seen once, with 1.7% in the top ten. Specimen: PBMCs. These receptors all stem from a man in his fifties or sixties with head and neck cancer. The CDR3 runs from the conserved cysteine through the conserved F or W. The order of the fields is D gene, clone size, J gene, V gene, CDR3 protein, CDR3 DNA. D genes are given only for firm matches. Expanded clones are given a class, and other clones once, few, many or no size at all.

D gene: TRBD1
clone size: .
J gene: TRBJ2-1
V gene: TRBV10-2
CDR3 protein: CASSVGTGYVSEQFF
CDR3 DNA: TGCGCCAGCAGTGTCGGGACAGGGTATGTAAGTGAGCAGTTCTTC

D gene: .
clone size: few
J gene: TRBJ1-4
V gene: TRBV9
CDR3 protein: CASSATTGINEKLFF
CDR3 DNA: TGTGCCAGCAGCGCTACAACCGGGATAAATGAAAAACTGTTTTTT

D gene: .
clone size: .
J gene: TRBJ2-3
V gene: TRBV19
CDR3 protein: CASSIARLQGPHTQYF
CDR3 DNA: TGTGCCAGTAGTATAGCAAGGTTGCAGGGTCCCCATACGCAGTATTTT

D gene: .
clone size: .
J gene: TRBJ2-1
V gene: TRBV5-8
CDR3 protein: CASSLGRTPAHNEQFF
CDR3 DNA: TGTGCCAGCAGCTTGGGCAGGACTCCCGCCCACAATGAGCAGTTCTTC

D gene: .
clone size: once
J gene: TRBJ2-6
V gene: TRBV7-3
CDR3 protein: CASSLRPAGSGANVLTF
CDR3 DNA: TGTGCCAGCAGCTTACGCCCGGCCGGCTCTGGGGCCAACGTCCTGACTTTC

D gene: .
clone size: .
J gene: TRBJ2-2
V gene: TRBV3-1/TRBV3-2
CDR3 protein: CASRDTGELFF
CDR3 DNA: TGTGCCAGCAGGGACACCGGGGAGCTGTTTTTT

D gene: TRBD1
clone size: .
J gene: TRBJ2-3
V gene: TRBV10-3
CDR3 protein: CAISDHQGADTQYF
CDR3 DNA: TGTGCCATCAGTGACCACCAGGGGGCAGATACGCAGTATTTT

D gene: .
clone size: few
J gene: TRBJ1-1
V gene: TRBV19
CDR3 protein: CASSIGSGWTEAFF
CDR3 DNA: TGTGCCAGTAGTATAGGGAGTGGGTGGACTGAAGCTTTCTTT

D gene: .
clone size: .
J gene: TRBJ2-7
V gene: TRBV7-2
CDR3 protein: CASSTGLNSYEQYF
CDR3 DNA: TGTGCCAGCAGCACTGGCCTTAACTCCTACGAGCAGTACTTC

D gene: .
clone size: .
J gene: TRBJ2-3
V gene: TRBV2
CDR3 protein: CASSDGLPGADTQYF
CDR3 DNA: TGTGCCAGCAGTGACGGTCTACCGGGGGCAGATACGCAGTATTTT

D gene: .
clone size: .
J gene: TRBJ2-1
V gene: TRBV7-2
CDR3 protein: CASRPGVAAYNEQFF
CDR3 DNA: TGTGCCAGCAGACCCGGGGTAGCGGCATACAATGAGCAGTTCTTC

D gene: .
clone size: .
J gene: TRBJ2-3
V gene: TRBV12-3/TRBV12-4
CDR3 protein: CASKMPGDTQYF
CDR3 DNA: TGTGCCAGCAAAATGCCTGGAGATACGCAGTATTTT

D gene: .
clone size: .
J gene: TRBJ1-6
V gene: TRBV5-1
CDR3 protein: CASTTWGGNSPLHF
CDR3 DNA: TGCGCCAGCACAACCTGGGGGGGAAATTCACCCCTCCACTTT

D gene: .
clone size: .
J gene: TRBJ2-7
V gene: TRBV6-2/TRBV6-3
CDR3 protein: CASSRGIHEQYF
CDR3 DNA: TGTGCCAGCAGTCGGGGGATCCACGAGCAGTACTTC

D gene: TRBD1
clone size: .
J gene: TRBJ1-5
V gene: TRBV7-9
CDR3 protein: CASSLGRTGSQPQHF
CDR3 DNA: TGTGCCAGCAGCTTAGGTAGGACAGGCAGTCAGCCCCAGCATTTT

D gene: TRBD2
clone size: .
J gene: TRBJ2-5
V gene: TRBV30
CDR3 protein: CAWGPAHGGGAETQYF
CDR3 DNA: TGTGCCTGGGGTCCCGCCCACGGCGGGGGGGCTGAGACCCAGTACTTC

D gene: .
clone size: .
J gene: TRBJ1-1
V gene: TRBV28
CDR3 protein: CASSLSQPEAFF
CDR3 DNA: TGTGCCAGCAGTTTGTCGCAGCCCGAAGCTTTCTTT

D gene: TRBD1
clone size: .
J gene: TRBJ2-7
V gene: TRBV9
CDR3 protein: CASSVEPGQTGEQYF
CDR3 DNA: TGTGCCAGCAGCGTAGAGCCGGGACAGACGGGGGAGCAGTACTTC

D gene: .
clone size: .
J gene: TRBJ1-2
V gene: TRBV24-1
CDR3 protein: CATSDPGRLIYGYTF
CDR3 DNA: TGTGCCACCAGTGATCCGGGACGGCTAATCTATGGCTACACCTTC

D gene: .
clone size: .
J gene: TRBJ1-2
V gene: TRBV27
CDR3 protein: CASSPAPARVGGYTF
CDR3 DNA: TGTGCCAGCAGTCCCGCCCCCGCCCGGGTTGGTGGCTACACCTTC

D gene: .
clone size: once
J gene: TRBJ1-3
V gene: TRBV15
CDR3 protein: CATSRGGETGNTIYF
CDR3 DNA: TGTGCCACCAGCAGAGGAGGGGAAACTGGAAACACCATATATTTT

D gene: .
clone size: .
J gene: TRBJ1-3
V gene: TRBV6-5
CDR3 protein: CATVDTSGNTIYF
CDR3 DNA: TGTGCCACCGTCGACACCTCTGGAAACACCATATATTTT

D gene: TRBD2
clone size: .
J gene: TRBJ2-1
V gene: TRBV5-1
CDR3 protein: CASSHGTNNEQFF
CDR3 DNA: TGCGCCAGCAGCCACGGGACTAACAATGAGCAGTTCTTC

D gene: .
clone size: once
J gene: TRBJ1-4
V gene: TRBV5-1
CDR3 protein: CASGRGANEKLFF
CDR3 DNA: TGCGCCAGCGGGCGGGGGGCGAATGAAAAACTGTTTTTT

D gene: TRBD2
clone size: .
J gene: TRBJ2-7
V gene: TRBV4-3
CDR3 protein: CASSQGIGLAGTPYEQYF
CDR3 DNA: TGCGCCAGCAGCCAAGGAATTGGACTAGCGGGGACACCCTACGAGCAGTACTTC

D gene: TRBD1
clone size: .
J gene: TRBJ1-2
V gene: TRBV7-2
CDR3 protein: CASSSDRGDYGYTF
CDR3 DNA: TGTGCCAGCAGCTCGGACAGGGGAGACTATGGCTACACCTTC

D gene: TRBD1
clone size: .
J gene: TRBJ1-2
V gene: TRBV12-3/TRBV12-4
CDR3 protein: CASSLTGAGGYTF
CDR3 DNA: TGTGCCAGCAGTTTAACAGGGGCGGGCGGCTACACCTTC

D gene: TRBD1
clone size: few
J gene: TRBJ1-4
V gene: TRBV5-1
CDR3 protein: CASSSGQGVRGEKLFF
CDR3 DNA: TGCGCCAGCAGCTCGGGACAGGGGGTTAGAGGTGAAAAACTGTTTTTT

D gene: .
clone size: .
J gene: TRBJ2-3
V gene: TRBV14
CDR3 protein: CASSPREISRDTQYF
CDR3 DNA: TGTGCCAGCAGCCCCAGAGAAATTAGCAGAGATACGCAGTATTTT

D gene: .
clone size: once
J gene: TRBJ1-4
V gene: TRBV30
CDR3 protein: CAWSRRSEKLFF
CDR3 DNA: TGTGCCTGGAGTAGAAGGAGTGAAAAACTGTTTTTT

D gene: TRBD1
clone size: .
J gene: TRBJ1-2
V gene: TRBV5-1
CDR3 protein: CASSPDRVYGYTF
CDR3 DNA: TGCGCCAGCAGCCCGGACAGGGTCTATGGCTACACCTTC

D gene: .
clone size: .
J gene: TRBJ1-5
V gene: TRBV19
CDR3 protein: CASRDKPHQPQHF
CDR3 DNA: TGTGCCAGTAGGGACAAACCGCATCAGCCCCAGCATTTT

D gene: .
clone size: .
J gene: TRBJ1-5
V gene: TRBV15
CDR3 protein: CATSRERDSKGQPQHF
CDR3 DNA: TGTGCCACCAGCAGAGAAAGGGACTCGAAGGGTCAGCCCCAGCATTTT

D gene: .
clone size: .
J gene: TRBJ1-2
V gene: TRBV7-9
CDR3 protein: CASSLASWVLNGYTF
CDR3 DNA: TGTGCCAGCAGCTTAGCGAGTTGGGTTCTCAACGGCTACACCTTC

D gene: .
clone size: .
J gene: TRBJ1-1
V gene: TRBV15
CDR3 protein: CATSRVRANTEAFF
CDR3 DNA: TGTGCCACCAGCAGAGTCAGAGCGAACACTGAAGCTTTCTTT

D gene: .
clone size: .
J gene: TRBJ1-4
V gene: TRBV18
CDR3 protein: CASSPMRTNEKLFF
CDR3 DNA: TGTGCCAGCTCACCAATGAGAACTAATGAAAAACTGTTTTTT

D gene: .
clone size: .
J gene: TRBJ2-7
V gene: TRBV19
CDR3 protein: CASSMGRASDRKYF
CDR3 DNA: TGTGCCAGTAGTATGGGCAGAGCCTCAGATAGGAAGTACTTC

D gene: TRBD1
clone size: .
J gene: TRBJ2-2
V gene: TRBV24-1
CDR3 protein: CATSHTGTENTGELFF
CDR3 DNA: TGTGCCACCAGTCATACTGGGACAGAGAACACCGGGGAGCTGTTTTTT

D gene: .
clone size: .
J gene: TRBJ2-1
V gene: TRBV6-5
CDR3 protein: CASSDDTREFF
CDR3 DNA: TGTGCCAGCAGCGATGACACAAGGGAGTTCTTC

D gene: .
clone size: .
J gene: TRBJ1-2
V gene: TRBV6-5
CDR3 protein: CASSQTANYGYTF
CDR3 DNA: TGTGCCAGCTCGCAGACAGCGAACTATGGCTACACCTTC

D gene: TRBD1
clone size: .
J gene: TRBJ2-3
V gene: TRBV5-1
CDR3 protein: CASSSRDRGLDTQYF
CDR3 DNA: TGCGCCAGCAGCTCCCGGGACAGGGGATTGGATACGCAGTATTTT

D gene: TRBD1
clone size: .
J gene: TRBJ2-7
V gene: TRBV5-8
CDR3 protein: CASSRDRGPYEQYF
CDR3 DNA: TGTGCCAGCAGCAGGGACAGGGGCCCCTACGAGCAGTACTTC

D gene: .
clone size: .
J gene: TRBJ2-1
V gene: TRBV9
CDR3 protein: CASSVDARRGYNEQFF
CDR3 DNA: TGTGCCAGCAGCGTAGACGCCAGGAGGGGTTACAATGAGCAGTTCTTC

D gene: TRBD2
clone size: .
J gene: TRBJ2-1
V gene: TRBV6-5
CDR3 protein: CASGWTSSSYNEQFF
CDR3 DNA: TGTGCCAGCGGTTGGACTAGCAGTTCCTACAATGAGCAGTTCTTC

D gene: TRBD1
clone size: .
J gene: TRBJ2-2
V gene: TRBV7-9
CDR3 protein: CASSSLRDRTTGELFF
CDR3 DNA: TGTGCCAGCAGCTCCCTCCGGGACAGAACCACCGGGGAGCTGTTTTTT

D gene: TRBD1
clone size: once
J gene: TRBJ2-5
V gene: TRBV6-5
CDR3 protein: CASSNPGQTSGTQYF
CDR3 DNA: TGTGCCAGCAGTAACCCGGGACAGACGTCGGGGACCCAGTACTTC

D gene: .
clone size: .
J gene: TRBJ1-6
V gene: TRBV7-9
CDR3 protein: CASRLDINNSPLHF
CDR3 DNA: TGTGCCAGCAGACTCGACATTAATAATTCACCCCTCCACTTT

D gene: TRBD1
clone size: .
J gene: TRBJ2-7
V gene: TRBV9
CDR3 protein: CASSGPGTGLGEQYF
CDR3 DNA: TGTGCCAGCAGCGGACCCGGGACAGGGTTGGGCGAGCAGTACTTC

D gene: .
clone size: .
J gene: TRBJ1-1
V gene: TRBV3-1/TRBV3-2
CDR3 protein: CASSQYPGNTEAFF
CDR3 DNA: TGTGCCAGCAGCCAATATCCGGGTAACACTGAAGCTTTCTTT